A single count supports the clone carrying this T cell receptor (beta chain). Antigen: not known. The data stem from a study of T cell responses to AZD1222 COVID-19 vaccine. This CDR3 has 15 amino acids. Trimming took 7 bases from V and 0 from J, leaving 13 bases between them. Looked up from germline, CDR1 is LNHDA and CDR2 is SQIVND (reference sequence). Sequenced by immunoSEQ multiplex PCR; TCRdb stores in-frame clones only, minus some. The repertoire includes 150,000 to 200,000 clones, around 92% of them detected once, and 1.3% sits in the top ten. General study findings and limits: The study sampled repertoires only after the peak T cell response. A mostly white British donor set with more females was recruited, and clonal diversity was possibly underestimated.

The source material was peripheral blood, sampled on day 0 of AZD1222 vaccination. This chain links TRBV19 with TRBJ1-5; D unclear. The origin of this receptor is an adult in good health. The CDR3, as DNA: TGTGCCAGTACCATGCGGGCGGATAGCAATCAGCCCCAGCATTTT. Amino acids: CASTMRADSNQPQHF.